This is a list of T cell receptor beta chains from one sample in a study of cytomegalovirus exposure and HLA in healthy donors. Profiled with immunoSEQ multiplex PCR; TCRdb holds only in-frame clones, not every one. Here the sample spans about 43,000 clones, around 62% being singletons. The sample was PBMCs. These receptors were obtained from a human donor in good health. CDR3s include the opening cysteine and the closing phenylalanine or tryptophan. A D gene is named only where the DNA matches it firmly. Expanded clones get a size class; other rows say once, few or many, or leave the size out.

abundance: few; len: 15; d_gene: .; j_gene: TRBJ1-5; v_gene: TRBV19; CDR3aa: CASSTVAYSNQPQHF
abundance: .; len: 15; d_gene: TRBD2; j_gene: TRBJ2-7; v_gene: TRBV10-1; CDR3aa: CASSEFIAGAYEQYF
abundance: .; len: 15; d_gene: TRBD1; j_gene: TRBJ1-1; v_gene: TRBV5-4; CDR3aa: CASSYAHRGKSTAFF
abundance: .; len: 16; d_gene: .; j_gene: TRBJ2-6; v_gene: TRBV2; CDR3aa: CASTPGGSSGANVLTF
abundance: .; len: 13; d_gene: TRBD1; j_gene: TRBJ1-1; v_gene: TRBV6-6; CDR3aa: CASSSDRAREAFF
abundance: .; len: 14; d_gene: TRBD2; j_gene: TRBJ2-5; v_gene: TRBV7-2; CDR3aa: CASSLAGAQETQYF
abundance: .; len: 15; d_gene: .; j_gene: TRBJ1-1; v_gene: TRBV19; CDR3aa: CASSGGRKENTEAFF
abundance: .; len: 13; d_gene: .; j_gene: TRBJ1-4; v_gene: TRBV30; CDR3aa: CAWSQGLSEKLFF
abundance: .; len: 15; d_gene: TRBD1; j_gene: TRBJ1-2; v_gene: TRBV6-1; CDR3aa: CASSSPDRWSYGYTF
abundance: .; len: 16; d_gene: .; j_gene: TRBJ2-5; v_gene: TRBV11-2; CDR3aa: CASSSTVGTPQETQYF
abundance: .; len: 17; d_gene: TRBD2; j_gene: TRBJ2-1; v_gene: TRBV2; CDR3aa: CASKTSGGHDRYNEQFF
abundance: few; len: 17; d_gene: .; j_gene: TRBJ1-4; v_gene: TRBV4-1; CDR3aa: CASSQVLRGPANEKLFF
abundance: .; len: 12; d_gene: TRBD1; j_gene: TRBJ1-2; v_gene: TRBV2; CDR3aa: CASGGTGRGYTF
abundance: .; len: 16; d_gene: TRBD1; j_gene: TRBJ1-1; v_gene: TRBV5-4; CDR3aa: CASSLSRDRVNTEAFF
abundance: .; len: 16; d_gene: .; j_gene: TRBJ2-3; v_gene: TRBV6-1; CDR3aa: CASSEGSLGGTDTQYF
abundance: .; len: 14; d_gene: TRBD2; j_gene: TRBJ2-1; v_gene: TRBV10-3; CDR3aa: CATRSGGPYNEQFF
abundance: few; len: 14; d_gene: TRBD1; j_gene: TRBJ1-1; v_gene: TRBV7-3; CDR3aa: CASSLLGQGRGAFF
abundance: few; len: 16; d_gene: .; j_gene: TRBJ2-7; v_gene: TRBV4-1; CDR3aa: CASSQDVRTTTYEQYF
abundance: .; len: 16; d_gene: .; j_gene: TRBJ2-3; v_gene: TRBV14; CDR3aa: CASSQDGGHATDTQYF
abundance: .; len: 15; d_gene: .; j_gene: TRBJ2-6; v_gene: TRBV13; CDR3aa: CASSLAGTGANVLTF
abundance: once; len: 14; d_gene: TRBD1; j_gene: TRBJ1-1; v_gene: TRBV2; CDR3aa: CASSDPGQGRQAFF
abundance: once; len: 15; d_gene: TRBD1; j_gene: TRBJ1-5; v_gene: TRBV2; CDR3aa: CASSLGQGHNQPQHF
abundance: .; len: 13; d_gene: .; j_gene: TRBJ1-4; v_gene: TRBV11-3; CDR3aa: CASSLGPGEKLFF
abundance: .; len: 14; d_gene: TRBD1; j_gene: TRBJ1-5; v_gene: TRBV28; CDR3aa: CASSWDSRYSPQHF
abundance: few; len: 20; d_gene: TRBD2; j_gene: TRBJ2-2; v_gene: TRBV4-3; CDR3aa: CASSQELTSGGAANTGELFF
abundance: .; len: 16; d_gene: TRBD2; j_gene: TRBJ2-5; v_gene: TRBV7-6; CDR3aa: CASSLVGTMEQETQYF
abundance: .; len: 14; d_gene: TRBD1; j_gene: TRBJ1-5; v_gene: TRBV6-6; CDR3aa: CASSYGTGDQPQHF
abundance: .; len: 13; d_gene: .; j_gene: TRBJ2-7; v_gene: TRBV7-9; CDR3aa: CASSFLGAYEQYF
abundance: .; len: 17; d_gene: .; j_gene: TRBJ1-3; v_gene: TRBV7-8; CDR3aa: CASSPWDTLRSGNTIYF
abundance: few; len: 15; d_gene: .; j_gene: TRBJ2-7; v_gene: TRBV5-6; CDR3aa: CASSILSPKSHEQYF
abundance: few; len: 14; d_gene: .; j_gene: TRBJ1-1; v_gene: TRBV5-1; CDR3aa: CASSKGQEGTEAFF
abundance: large; len: 16; d_gene: TRBD2; j_gene: TRBJ2-1; v_gene: TRBV4-2; CDR3aa: CASSPRTSGGVDEQFF
abundance: few; len: 12; d_gene: .; j_gene: TRBJ1-2; v_gene: TRBV5-6; CDR3aa: CASSLQVFSYTF
abundance: .; len: 12; d_gene: TRBD1; j_gene: TRBJ1-2; v_gene: TRBV6-1; CDR3aa: CANRDRGYGYTF
abundance: .; len: 11; d_gene: .; j_gene: TRBJ2-5; v_gene: TRBV5-5; CDR3aa: CASSLAETQYF
abundance: few; len: 14; d_gene: .; j_gene: TRBJ2-3; v_gene: TRBV12-5; CDR3aa: CASDGPRGADTQYF
abundance: few; len: 15; d_gene: TRBD1; j_gene: TRBJ2-7; v_gene: TRBV2; CDR3aa: CASSESGTGRDEQYF
abundance: .; len: 14; d_gene: .; j_gene: TRBJ1-6; v_gene: TRBV4-2; CDR3aa: CASSQDGRGSPLHF
abundance: few; len: 18; d_gene: TRBD2; j_gene: TRBJ2-3; v_gene: TRBV5-1; CDR3aa: CASSTGPGGAFTSDTQYF
abundance: .; len: 13; d_gene: .; j_gene: .; v_gene: TRBV11-2; CDR3aa: CASSRDTSYEQYF
abundance: .; len: 13; d_gene: .; j_gene: TRBJ1-5; v_gene: TRBV6-5; CDR3aa: CASRLDSNQPQHF
abundance: .; len: 17; d_gene: TRBD1; j_gene: TRBJ2-5; v_gene: TRBV2; CDR3aa: CASRAITGTGDKETQYF